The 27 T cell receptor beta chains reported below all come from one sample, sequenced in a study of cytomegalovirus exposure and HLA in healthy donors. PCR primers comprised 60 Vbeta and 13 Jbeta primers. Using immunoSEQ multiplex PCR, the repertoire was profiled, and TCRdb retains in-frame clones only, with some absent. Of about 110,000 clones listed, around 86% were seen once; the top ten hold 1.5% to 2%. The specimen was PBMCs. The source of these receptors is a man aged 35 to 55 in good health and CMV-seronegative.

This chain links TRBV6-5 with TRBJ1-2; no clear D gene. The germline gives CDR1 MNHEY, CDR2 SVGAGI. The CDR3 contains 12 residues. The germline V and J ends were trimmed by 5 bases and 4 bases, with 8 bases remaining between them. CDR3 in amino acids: CASSQYAYGYTF. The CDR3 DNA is TGTGCCAGCAGTCAGTATGCCTATGGCTACACCTTC.

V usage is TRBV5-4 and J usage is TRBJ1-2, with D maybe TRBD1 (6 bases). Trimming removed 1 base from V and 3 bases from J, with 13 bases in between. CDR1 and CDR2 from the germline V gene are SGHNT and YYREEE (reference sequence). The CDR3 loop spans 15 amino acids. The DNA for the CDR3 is TGTGCCAGCAGCTTGTGGCTACAGGGATACTATGGCTACACCTTC. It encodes CASSLWLQGYYGYTF.

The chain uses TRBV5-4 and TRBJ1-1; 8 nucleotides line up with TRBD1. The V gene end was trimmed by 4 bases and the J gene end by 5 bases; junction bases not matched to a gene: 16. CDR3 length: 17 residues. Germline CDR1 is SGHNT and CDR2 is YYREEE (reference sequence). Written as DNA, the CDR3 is TGTGCCAGCAGCCGCGAGAGAACAGGGGGTGGGGGAACTGAAGCTTTCTTT. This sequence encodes CASSRERTGGGGTEAFF.

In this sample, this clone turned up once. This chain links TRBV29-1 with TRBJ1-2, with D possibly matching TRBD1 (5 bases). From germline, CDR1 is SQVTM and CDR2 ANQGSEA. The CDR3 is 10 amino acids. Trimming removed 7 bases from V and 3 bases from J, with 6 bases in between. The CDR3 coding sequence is TGCAGCGCGGGGGACTATGGCTACACCTTC. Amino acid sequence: CSAGDYGYTF.

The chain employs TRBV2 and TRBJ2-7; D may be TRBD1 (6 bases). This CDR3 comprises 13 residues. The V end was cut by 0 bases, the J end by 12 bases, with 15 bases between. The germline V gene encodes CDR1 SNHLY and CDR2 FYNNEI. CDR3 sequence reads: CASSEAGHSYRYF. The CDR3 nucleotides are TGTGCCAGCAGTGAAGCGGGACACAGCTATAGGTACTTC. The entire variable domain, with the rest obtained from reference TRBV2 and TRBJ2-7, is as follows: EPEVTQTPSHQVTQMGQEVILRCVPISNHLYFYWYRQILGQKVEFLVSFYNNEISEKSEIFDDQFSVERPDGSNFTLKIRSTKLEDSAMYFCASSEAGHSYRYFGPGTRLTVT.

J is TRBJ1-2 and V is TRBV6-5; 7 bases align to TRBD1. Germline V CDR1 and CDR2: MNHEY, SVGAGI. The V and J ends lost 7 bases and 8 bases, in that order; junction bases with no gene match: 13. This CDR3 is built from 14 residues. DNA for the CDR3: TGTGCCAGCACCGAGAGTGGGGGACAGAAGGGCTACACCTTC. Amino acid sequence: CASTESGGQKGYTF.

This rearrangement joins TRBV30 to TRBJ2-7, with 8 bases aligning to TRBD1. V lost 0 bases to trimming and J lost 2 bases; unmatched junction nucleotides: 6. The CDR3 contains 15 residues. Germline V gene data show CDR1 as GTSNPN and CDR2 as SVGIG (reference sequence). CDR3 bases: TGTGCCTGGAGTGTACGGGACAGGTTTACCTACGAGCAGTACTTC. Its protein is CAWSVRDRFTYEQYF.

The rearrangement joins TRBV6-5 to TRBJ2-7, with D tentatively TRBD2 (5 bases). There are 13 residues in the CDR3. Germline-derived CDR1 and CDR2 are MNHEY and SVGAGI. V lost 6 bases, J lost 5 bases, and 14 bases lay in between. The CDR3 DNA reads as TGTGCCAGCAGAATTGACGGGAACCACGAGCAGTACTTC. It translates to CASRIDGNHEQYF.

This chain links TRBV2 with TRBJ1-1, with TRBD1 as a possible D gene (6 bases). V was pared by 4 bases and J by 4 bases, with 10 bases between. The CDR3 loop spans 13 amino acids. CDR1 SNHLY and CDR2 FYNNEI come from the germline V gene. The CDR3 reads CASSVGGGTEAFF. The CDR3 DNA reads TGTGCCAGCAGTGTAGGGGGGGGCACTGAAGCTTTCTTT.

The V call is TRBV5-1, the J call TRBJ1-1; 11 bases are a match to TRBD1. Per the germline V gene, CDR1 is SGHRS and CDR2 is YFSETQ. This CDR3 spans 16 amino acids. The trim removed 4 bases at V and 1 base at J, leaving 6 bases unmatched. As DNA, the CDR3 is TGCGCCAGCAGCGCGGACAGGGGGCGCGGGAACACTGAAGCTTTCTTT. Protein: CASSADRGRGNTEAFF.

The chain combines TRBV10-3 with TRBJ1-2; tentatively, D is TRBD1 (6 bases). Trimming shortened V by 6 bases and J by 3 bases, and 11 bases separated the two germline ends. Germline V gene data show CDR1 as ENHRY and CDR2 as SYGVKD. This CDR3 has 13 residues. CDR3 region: CAIRQDSYYGYTF. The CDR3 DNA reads TGTGCCATCAGACAGGACAGTTACTATGGCTACACCTTC.

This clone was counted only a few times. The CDR3, as DNA: TGCGCCAGCAGCCCTCTGACGACAGGGGGCAATGAGCAGTTCTTC. Its translation is CASSPLTTGGNEQFF. The chain combines TRBV5-1 with TRBJ2-1, with 9 nucleotides matching TRBD1. Losses at the gene ends were 4 bases for V and 6 bases for J; bases not matched to a gene: 8. The CDR3 covers 15 residues. The V gene's germline CDR1 is SGHRS and CDR2 YFSETQ.

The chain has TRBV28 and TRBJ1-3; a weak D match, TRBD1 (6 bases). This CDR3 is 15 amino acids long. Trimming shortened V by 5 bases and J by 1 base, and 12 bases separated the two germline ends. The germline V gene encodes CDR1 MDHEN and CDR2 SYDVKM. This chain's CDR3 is CASSPYRVSGNTIYF. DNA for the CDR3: TGTGCCAGCAGTCCCTACAGGGTTTCTGGAAACACCATATATTTT.

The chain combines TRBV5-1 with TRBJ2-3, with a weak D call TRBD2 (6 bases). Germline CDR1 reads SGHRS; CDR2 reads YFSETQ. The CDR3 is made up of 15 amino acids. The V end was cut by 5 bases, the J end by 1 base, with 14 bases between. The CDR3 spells CASSTSWRGTDTQYF. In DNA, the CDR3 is TGCGCCAGCAGTACTAGCTGGAGGGGCACAGATACGCAGTATTTT.

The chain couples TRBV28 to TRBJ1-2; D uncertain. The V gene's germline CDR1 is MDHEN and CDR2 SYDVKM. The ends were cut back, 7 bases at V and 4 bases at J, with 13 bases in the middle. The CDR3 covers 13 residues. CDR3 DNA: TGTGCCAGCAAGCACAAGGAGTTCTATGGCTACACCTTC. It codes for CASKHKEFYGYTF.

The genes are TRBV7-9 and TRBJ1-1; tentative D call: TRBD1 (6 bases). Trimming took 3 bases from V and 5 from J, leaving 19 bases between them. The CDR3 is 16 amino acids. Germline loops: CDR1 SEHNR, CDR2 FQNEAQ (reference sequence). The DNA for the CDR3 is TGTGCCAGCAGCTTGGCGGACTTCGGCAGGGGAACTGAAGCTTTCTTT. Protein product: CASSLADFGRGTEAFF.

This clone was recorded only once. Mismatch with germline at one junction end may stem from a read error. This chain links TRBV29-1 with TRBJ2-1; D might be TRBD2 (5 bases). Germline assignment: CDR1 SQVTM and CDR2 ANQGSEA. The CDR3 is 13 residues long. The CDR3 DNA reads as TGCAGCGTGGAAGTTAGCGCCTACAATGAGCAGTTCTTC. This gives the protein CSVEVSAYNEQFF.

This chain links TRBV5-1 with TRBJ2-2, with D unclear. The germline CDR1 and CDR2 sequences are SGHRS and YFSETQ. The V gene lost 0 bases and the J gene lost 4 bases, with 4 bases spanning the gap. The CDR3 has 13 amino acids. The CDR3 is CASSLESTGELFF. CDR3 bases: TGCGCCAGCAGCTTGGAGAGCACCGGGGAGCTGTTTTTT.

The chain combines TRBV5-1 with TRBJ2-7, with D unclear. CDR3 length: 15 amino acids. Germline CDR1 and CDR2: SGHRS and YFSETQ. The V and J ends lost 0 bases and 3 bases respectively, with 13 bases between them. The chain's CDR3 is CASSLERQRHYEQYF. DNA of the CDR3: TGCGCCAGCAGCTTGGAACGGCAGAGGCACTACGAGCAGTACTTC.

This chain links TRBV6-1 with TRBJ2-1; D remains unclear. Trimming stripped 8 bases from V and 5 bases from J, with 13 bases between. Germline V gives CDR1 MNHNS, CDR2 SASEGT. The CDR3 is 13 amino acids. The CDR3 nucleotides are TGTGCCAGCGCGCCAGGATTGGACAATGAGCAGTTCTTC. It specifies CASAPGLDNEQFF.

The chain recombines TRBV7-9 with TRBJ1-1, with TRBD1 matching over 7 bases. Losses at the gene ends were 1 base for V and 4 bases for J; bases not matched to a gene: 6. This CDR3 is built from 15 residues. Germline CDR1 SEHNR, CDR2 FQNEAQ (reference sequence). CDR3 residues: CASSLVRGKPTEAFF. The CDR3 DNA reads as TGTGCCAGCAGCTTAGTCAGGGGGAAGCCCACTGAAGCTTTCTTT. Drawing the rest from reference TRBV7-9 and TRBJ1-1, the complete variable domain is DTGVSQNPRHKITKRGQNVTFRCDPISEHNRLYWYRQTLGQGPEFLTYFQNEAQLEKSRLLSDRFSAERPKGSFSTLEIQRTEQGDSAMYLCASSLVRGKPTEAFFGQGTRLTVV.

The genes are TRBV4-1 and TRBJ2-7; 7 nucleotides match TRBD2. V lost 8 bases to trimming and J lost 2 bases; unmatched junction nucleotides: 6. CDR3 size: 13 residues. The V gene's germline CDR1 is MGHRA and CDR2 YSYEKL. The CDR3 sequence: CASGRAGTYEQYF. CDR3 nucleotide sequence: TGCGCCAGCGGGAGGGCAGGGACCTACGAGCAGTACTTC.

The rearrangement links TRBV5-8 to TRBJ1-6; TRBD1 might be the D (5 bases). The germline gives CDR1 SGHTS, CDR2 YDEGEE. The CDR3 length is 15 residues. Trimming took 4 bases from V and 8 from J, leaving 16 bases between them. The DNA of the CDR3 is TGTGCCAGCAGCCCCCGACAGACCCACGATTCACCCCTCCACTTT. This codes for CASSPRQTHDSPLHF.

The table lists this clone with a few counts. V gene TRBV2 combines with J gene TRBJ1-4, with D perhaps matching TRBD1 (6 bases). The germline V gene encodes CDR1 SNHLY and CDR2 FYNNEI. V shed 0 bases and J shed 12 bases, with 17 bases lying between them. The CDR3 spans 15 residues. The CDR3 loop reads CASSEAGARPDELFF. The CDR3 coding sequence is TGTGCCAGCAGTGAAGCGGGGGCGCGGCCCGATGAACTGTTTTTT.

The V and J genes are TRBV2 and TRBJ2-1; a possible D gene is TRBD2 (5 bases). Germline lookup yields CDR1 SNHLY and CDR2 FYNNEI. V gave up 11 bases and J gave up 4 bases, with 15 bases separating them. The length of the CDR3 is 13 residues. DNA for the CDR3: TGTGCCGGAGAGGGAGACAAATACAATGAGCAGTTCTTC. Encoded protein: CAGEGDKYNEQFF.

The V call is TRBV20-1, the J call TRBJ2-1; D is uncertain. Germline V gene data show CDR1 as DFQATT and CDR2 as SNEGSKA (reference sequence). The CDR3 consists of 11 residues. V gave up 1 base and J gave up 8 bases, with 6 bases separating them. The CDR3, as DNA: TGCAGTGCTAGAGGCCTAGATGAGCAGTTCTTC. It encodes CSARGLDEQFF.

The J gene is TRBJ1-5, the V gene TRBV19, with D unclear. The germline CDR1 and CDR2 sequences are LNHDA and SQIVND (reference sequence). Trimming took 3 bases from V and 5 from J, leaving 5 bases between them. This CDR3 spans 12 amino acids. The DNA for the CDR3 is TGTGCCAGTAGTATCGGGGATCAGCCCCAGCATTTT. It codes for CASSIGDQPQHF.